One and the same sample provided the 14 T cell receptor beta chains below, sequenced in a study of CD8+CD57+ T cells in acquired aplastic anemia. CDR3 and TCR beta VDJ profiling relied on a genomic DNA template. From the reads, TCRdb called clonotypes with MiXCR, one entry per CDR3 protein. The sample contains around 180,000 distinct CDR3 sequences, over 40% of which appear only once. Flow cytometry had shown expanded CD8+CD57+ cells in the patients chosen for sequencing. Sequencing used sorted CD4+, CD8+, or CD8+CD57+ T cells (not recorded which) from PBMCs. These receptors all stem from a human donor with aplastic anemia.

The sample holds many counts of this clonotype. The gene calls are TRBV7-8 and TRBJ2-3; 11 nucleotides match TRBD2. Trimming took 0 bases from V and 6 from J; bases not matched to a gene: 11. There are 18 residues in the CDR3. Germline lookup yields CDR1 SGHVS and CDR2 FQNEAQ. CDR3 amino acids: CASSLATSGSQRRDTQYF. CDR3 sequence (DNA): TGTGCCAGCAGCTTAGCCACTAGCGGGAGTCAGCGGCGGGATACGCAGTATTTT.

This clonotype was seen ten or more times. The chain is built from TRBV7-9 and TRBJ2-1, with D possibly being TRBD2 (6 bases). This CDR3 is 16 amino acids long. Trimming removed 1 base from V and 3 bases from J, with 13 bases in between. Germline CDR1 SEHNR, CDR2 FQNEAQ (reference sequence). CDR3 protein: CASSLGAGRIYNEQFF. In DNA form, the CDR3 reads TGTGCCAGCAGCTTAGGTGCGGGACGGATCTACAATGAGCAGTTCTTC.

The V and J genes are TRBV19 and TRBJ2-5; maybe TRBD1 (5 bases). V lost 2 bases, J lost 4 bases, and 11 bases lay in between. CDR3 length: 14 amino acids. Germline CDR1 reads LNHDA; CDR2 reads SQIVND (reference sequence). CDR3 in amino acids: CASSIPGLRETQYF. The CDR3 DNA reads as TGTGCCAGTAGTATACCAGGGCTCCGAGAGACCCAGTACTTC.

The genes are TRBV12-3 or TRBV12-4 and TRBJ1-5; D not certain. V gave up 3 bases and J gave up 4 bases, with 10 bases separating them. The CDR3 contains 14 residues. The CDR3 region is CASSFAGLNQPQHF. CDR3 coding DNA: TGTGCCAGCAGTTTTGCAGGATTAAATCAGCCCCAGCATTTT.

Concerning this clonotype itself: Since a much larger clone is just one base distant, this may be a read error. The chain carries TRBV7-2 and TRBJ1-4; a weak D match, TRBD1 (5 bases). CDR1 and CDR2 (germline): SGHTA, FQGNSA. This CDR3 is built from 15 residues. The DNA for the CDR3 is TGTGCCAGCAGCTTAGGCCAACAGGAGTGGGAAAAACTGCTTTTT. This gives the protein CASSLGQQEWEKLLF.

This chain joins TRBV12-3 or TRBV12-4 and TRBJ1-1; 7 bases align to TRBD1. J lost 4 bases, V lost 5 bases, and 4 bases had no gene match. This CDR3 is built from 13 residues. For the CDR3, the DNA is TGTGCCAGCAGTCTGACAGGGTTCACTGAAGCTTTCTTT. Its protein product is CASSLTGFTEAFF.

The rearrangement joins TRBV11-2 to TRBJ2-1; 12 bases are shared with TRBD2. The CDR3 loop spans 16 amino acids. CDR1 is SGHAT, CDR2 FQNNGV, per germline. V dropped 1 base and J dropped 3; count of bases not matched to a gene: 1. CDR3 sequence: CASSLVLAGGYNEQFF. In DNA form, the CDR3 reads TGTGCCAGCAGCTTAGTACTAGCGGGGGGCTACAATGAGCAGTTCTTC.

This clonotype occurred many times. The chain has TRBV15 and TRBJ2-7, with 12 bases fitting TRBD1. CDR1 is LNHNV, CDR2 YYDKDF, per germline (reference sequence). The J segment lost 7 bases and the V segment lost 5 bases, leaving 12 bases of the junction unmatched. This CDR3 has 16 residues. The CDR3 bases are TGTGCCACCAGCCACGGCGCGGGACAGGGGGCCGGTGAGCAGTACTTC. Protein: CATSHGAGQGAGEQYF.

This clonotype occurred many times. The J gene is TRBJ1-1, the V gene TRBV20-1; 11 bases agree with TRBD1. Germline trimming cut 3 bases from V and 1 base from J; bases unmatched to any gene: 4. Germline CDR1 reads DFQATT; CDR2 reads SNEGSKA (reference sequence). This CDR3 comprises 15 residues. The CDR3 nucleotides are TGCAGTGCTAGGGGACAGGGGGGGAGGAACACTGAAGCTTTCTTT. It codes for CSARGQGGRNTEAFF.

This clonotype was seen ten or more times. The rearrangement links TRBV20-1 to TRBJ2-2; D ambiguous. This CDR3 contains 15 residues. Germline V CDR1 and CDR2: DFQATT, SNEGSKA (reference sequence). V lost 2 bases and J 0 bases, leaving 10 bases between the germline ends. The CDR3 is CSARSEKTNTGELFF. CDR3 sequence (DNA): TGCAGTGCTAGATCCGAGAAAACGAACACCGGGGAGCTGTTTTTT.

This chain links TRBV9 with TRBJ2-3, with 7 bases identical to TRBD1. This CDR3 has 15 residues. The germline CDR1 and CDR2 sequences are SGDLS and YYNGEE. J gave up 4 bases and V 4 bases, and 9 bases lay outside the gene matches. The CDR3 sequence: CASSPRDSGSDTQYF. In nucleotides, the CDR3 is TGTGCCAGCAGCCCCCGGGACAGCGGATCAGATACGCAGTATTTT. Looking up the rest from reference TRBV9 and TRBJ2-3 gives the full variable domain: DSGVTQTPKHLITATGQRVTLRCSPRSGDLSVYWYQQSLDQGLQFLIQYYNGEERAKGNILERFSAQQFPDLHSELNLSSLELGDSALYFCASSPRDSGSDTQYFGPGTRLTVL.

This clonotype appeared many times. V is TRBV20-1 and J is TRBJ1-5; possible D gene TRBD1, 5 bases. Deletions cut 0 bases from V and 4 bases from J, with 10 bases between. CDR3 size: 14 residues. The germline CDR1 and CDR2 sequences are DFQATT and SNEGSKA (reference sequence). The CDR3 spells CSAREVGGNQPQHF. CDR3 nucleotide sequence: TGCAGTGCTAGAGAGGTTGGGGGGAATCAGCCCCAGCATTTT.

With regard to this clonotype: The junction does not match germline at one end; this may be a read error. V and J are TRBV9 and TRBJ2-2, with D perhaps TRBD2 (7 bases). The CDR3 contains 15 residues. CDR1 and CDR2 from the germline V gene are SGDLS and YYNGEE. DNA of the CDR3: TGTGCCAGCCGACCTACTCACGGGAGGACCGGGGGGCTGTTTTTC. This encodes CASRPTHGRTGGLFF.

This clonotype was found a few times. A read error may produce the germline difference seen at one junction end. The chain couples TRBV10-3 to TRBJ1-1; D call uncertain. Germline loops: CDR1 ENHRY, CDR2 SYGVKD. The CDR3 is made up of 15 amino acids. CDR3 amino acids: CASSFGVRGNTEAFF. CDR3 DNA sequence: TGTGCCAGCAGTTTTGGCGTCAGAGGGAACACTGAAGCTTTCTTT.